This note documents a single T cell receptor (beta chain) sequence. What it binds is not known. This sample stems from a study of long-term antiretroviral therapy in people with HIV. Study-level results: The range of CDR3 lengths in HIV repertoires proved narrower than that found in controls.

The libraries were made with immunoSEQ v3.0 at survey level. Measured with immunoSEQ multiplex PCR; TCRdb has only the in-frame clones, and not every one. Of some 35,000 clones listed, 94% are singletons. Post-ART PBMC samples numbered at least two per donor, and pre-ART ones at least one. Germline V gene lookup returns CDR1 SGHNT and CDR2 YYREEE (reference sequence). V shed 0 bases and J shed 4 bases, with 8 bases lying between them. This CDR3 spans 14 amino acids. This clonotype was obtained from a woman in her forties or fifties with HIV. The chain recombines TRBV5-4 with TRBJ1-5; D may be TRBD1 (6 bases). The sample here was unsorted PBMCs, taken just over 5 years after starting antiretroviral therapy. The CDR3 sequence is CASSLGRGNQPQHF. The DNA of the CDR3 is TGTGCCAGCAGCTTGGGCAGGGGTAATCAGCCCCAGCATTTT.